The present T cell receptor (beta chain) was sequenced within a study of siplizumab effects on memory and regulatory T cells. Broader study findings: Memory cells seemed less diverse than naive T cells, which seemed major alloresponse contributors. Researchers did not confirm the suppressive function of proliferating Tregs from siplizumab cultures.

With respect to this clone: Its antigen is as yet unknown.

The method was immunoSEQ multiplex PCR; TCRdb's version includes in-frame clones alone and lacks a portion of them. The data show 100,000 or so clones, roughly 94% seen once. The length of the CDR3 is 15 residues. Trimming left V 3 bases short and J 0 bases short, with 13 bases between. CDR1 and CDR2 from the germline V gene are SGHRS and YFSETQ. The chain uses TRBV5-1 and TRBJ2-7; D ambiguous. The sample was Tregs sorted from blood. This TCR came from a human donor in good health. CDR3 nucleotides: TGCGCCAGCAGCTCACGTACCGGACCCTCCTACGAGCAGTACTTC. Translation gives CASSSRTGPSYEQYF.